Following are 20 T cell receptor beta chains from one sample sequenced in a study of blood T cell repertoires in COVID-19. Assay: immunoSEQ multiplex PCR; the TCRdb copy retains only in-frame clones and omits some. In the table there are around 100,000 clones, around four fifths of which are singletons. The specimen was peripheral blood. The receptors come from a man between 65 and 85 years old with active or convalescent COVID-19.

The gene calls are TRBV24-1 and TRBJ1-5; 7 bases are a match to TRBD1. CDR1 is KGHDR, CDR2 SFDVKD, per germline. This CDR3 has 20 amino acids. With 2 bases clipped from V and 0 bases from J, the junction kept 15 bases outside the gene matches. This CDR3 is CATSDSIGTVIRYSNQPQHF. In DNA form, the CDR3 reads TGTGCCACCAGTGATTCGATTGGGACAGTTATCCGGTATAGCAATCAGCCCCAGCATTTT.

This chain links TRBV5-5 with TRBJ2-7; 11 bases match TRBD2. The V segment lost 4 bases and the J segment 1 base; nucleotides outside the gene matches: 4. The germline gives CDR1 SGHKS, CDR2 YYEKEE (reference sequence). CDR3 length: 15 amino acids. The CDR3 nucleotides are TGTGCCAGCAGCAGGGGACTAGCGGTGTCCTACGAGCAGTACTTC. Protein sequence: CASSRGLAVSYEQYF.

V and J are TRBV7-6 and TRBJ2-7; D call uncertain. The CDR3 totals 14 residues. Germline CDR1 SGHVS, CDR2 FNYEAQ. V was pared by 1 base and J by 2 bases, with 9 bases between. CDR3 nucleotides: TGTGCCAGCAGCTTAGGAGAAGCTACCTACGAGCAGTACTTC. Translation: CASSLGEATYEQYF. The variable domain in full, with the rest retrieved from reference TRBV7-6 and TRBJ2-7, is GAGVSQSPRYKVTKRGQDVALRCDPISGHVSLYWYRQALGQGPEFLTYFNYEAQQDKSGLPNDRFSAERPEGSISTLTIQRTEQRDSAMYRCASSLGEATYEQYFGPGTRLTVT.

This clone was seen just once. V and J are TRBV7-9 and TRBJ1-3; 8 bases match TRBD1. Per germline, CDR1 SEHNR and CDR2 FQNEAQ (reference sequence). The CDR3 spans 14 residues. The V and J ends lost 10 bases and 4 bases, in that order; junction bases with no gene match: 9. For the CDR3, the DNA is TGTGCCACCCACGGACAGGGTGGAGGAAACACCATATATTTT. Protein sequence: CATHGQGGGNTIYF.

The rearrangement joins TRBV6-4 to TRBJ2-1, with TRBD2 matching over 13 bases. The V segment lost 2 bases and the J segment 6 bases; nucleotides outside the gene matches: 1. The CDR3 spans 15 residues. Germline CDR1 reads MRHNA; CDR2 reads SNTAGT. CDR3 in amino acids: CASSDTSGGANEQFF. DNA for the CDR3: TGTGCCAGCAGTGACACTAGCGGGGGGGCCAATGAGCAGTTCTTC.

This chain joins TRBV7-2 and TRBJ1-6, with D possibly matching TRBD1 (5 bases). This CDR3 has 14 amino acids. CDR1 and CDR2 (germline): SGHTA, FQGNSA. The V and J ends lost 5 bases and 10 bases respectively, with 15 bases between them. The CDR3 here is CASSPTGVASPLHF. Here the CDR3 DNA reads TGTGCCAGCAGCCCGACGGGGGTAGCATCACCCCTCCACTTT.

CDR3 sequence reads: CSVEGQREGLSNEQFF. As DNA, the CDR3 is TGCAGCGTTGAAGGCCAGCGGGAGGGCCTTAGTAATGAGCAGTTCTTC. The chain links TRBV29-1 to TRBJ2-1, with 10 bases aligning to TRBD2. Germline V CDR1 and CDR2: SQVTM, ANQGSEA. V trimming: 1 base; J trimming: 7 bases; junction bases outside the gene matches: 10. The CDR3 contains 16 residues.

The CDR3 coding sequence is TGTGCCAGCAGCCACTTGGCGGGAGGGCCGAGCACCGGGGAGCTGTTTTTT. As protein: CASSHLAGGPSTGELFF. The chain recombines TRBV3-1 (or the pseudogene TRBV3-2) with TRBJ2-2, with TRBD2 identical over 9 bases. CDR1 is LGHDT, CDR2 YNNKEL, per germline (reference sequence). Trimming cost V 3 bases and J 4 bases; bases outside gene matches: 9. The length of the CDR3 is 17 residues.

This chain connects TRBV5-4 to TRBJ2-1, with 14 bases aligning to TRBD2. The V gene end was trimmed by 2 bases and the J gene end by 4 bases; junction bases not matched to a gene: 8. The CDR3 runs 18 residues. Per the germline V gene, CDR1 is SGHNT and CDR2 is YYREEE (reference sequence). The CDR3 is CASSLGLTSGGAYNEQFF. The CDR3 DNA sequence: TGTGCCAGCAGCTTAGGGCTGACTAGCGGGGGGGCTTACAATGAGCAGTTCTTC.

The chain combines TRBV19 with TRBJ2-7; tentatively, D is TRBD2 (5 bases). Trimming took off 10 bases at V and 0 bases at J, with 16 bases between the two ends. The CDR3 loop spans 14 amino acids. Germline assignment: CDR1 LNHDA and CDR2 SQIVND (reference sequence). CDR3 loop: CATTEEANSYEQYF. The CDR3 region has the DNA TGTGCCACTACGGAGGAAGCTAACTCCTACGAGCAGTACTTC.

The gene calls are TRBV11-1 and TRBJ1-2; possibly TRBD1 for D (5 bases). The CDR3 has 13 residues. Trimming shortened V by 4 bases and J by 5 bases, and 11 bases separated the two germline ends. From germline, CDR1 is SGHAT and CDR2 FQDESV (reference sequence). In DNA, the CDR3 is TGTGCCAGCAGCTCTGCGGGGCGGTATGGCTACACCTTC. It is translated as CASSSAGRYGYTF.

This clone was observed many times. The gene calls are TRBV6-6 and TRBJ2-7; 8 bases agree with TRBD1. CDR1 and CDR2 (germline): MNHNY, SVGAGI (reference sequence). Unmatched junction bases numbered 3, after V lost 6 bases and J lost 2 bases. This CDR3 comprises 13 residues. CDR3 residues: CASSKDRAYEQYF. For the CDR3, the DNA is TGTGCCAGCAGCAAGGACAGGGCCTACGAGCAGTACTTC.

The genes are TRBV2 and TRBJ2-7; 7 bases agree with TRBD2. Germline V gives CDR1 SNHLY, CDR2 FYNNEI. This CDR3 region has 15 residues. J lost 7 bases, V lost 4 bases, and 13 bases had no gene match. The CDR3 bases are TGTGCCAGCAGTGGGGCTAGCGGTTCGCTGGGGGAGCAGTACTTC. This translates into CASSGASGSLGEQYF.

The rearrangement links TRBV19 to TRBJ1-2, with 7 bases matching TRBD1. Germline CDR1 LNHDA, CDR2 SQIVND (reference sequence). CDR3 length: 13 amino acids. Unmatched junction bases numbered 6, after V lost 8 bases and J lost 3 bases. The CDR3 nucleotides are TGTGCCAGTCGACAAGACAGGGACTATGGCTACACCTTC. Translated: CASRQDRDYGYTF.

This chain connects TRBV28 to TRBJ1-4; TRBD1 is a possible D gene (5 bases). There are 16 residues in the CDR3. Germline lookup yields CDR1 MDHEN and CDR2 SYDVKM. V was shortened by 2 bases and J by 0 bases, with 10 bases between the two germline ends. CDR3 coding DNA: TGTGCCAGCAGTTTAGCAGGGCTCCCAACTAATGAAAAACTGTTTTTT. Its translation: CASSLAGLPTNEKLFF.

This clone was counted only a few times. The chain carries TRBV7-9 and TRBJ2-7; TRBD2 might be the D (5 bases). V shed 1 base and J shed 0 bases, with 7 bases lying between them. This CDR3 is built from 14 residues. Germline CDR1 is SEHNR and CDR2 is FQNEAQ (reference sequence). This chain's CDR3 is CASSLVSGSYEQYF. CDR3 in DNA: TGTGCCAGCAGCTTAGTAAGCGGCTCCTACGAGCAGTACTTC.

Only a few counts were recorded for this clone. Other DNA sequences from this sample encode an identical CDR3 as well. This sequence joins TRBV9 and TRBJ2-2, with TRBD2 matching over 10 bases. This CDR3 comprises 15 residues. V lost 2 bases and J lost 3; bases outside the gene matches: 1. CDR1 is SGDLS, CDR2 YYNGEE, per germline. CDR3 amino acids: CASSVGTSDTGELFF. CDR3 DNA: TGTGCCAGCAGCGTTGGGACTAGCGACACCGGGGAGCTGTTTTTT.

This clone came up once. This chain links TRBV4-2 with TRBJ1-2; weak D call: TRBD1 (6 bases). The CDR3 totals 13 residues. CDR1 and CDR2 (germline): LGHNA, YNFKEQ. The V and J ends lost 0 bases and 8 bases respectively, with 10 bases between them. In nucleotides, the CDR3 is TGTGCCAGCAGCCAAGAAACAGGGTGGGGCTACACCTTC. It translates to CASSQETGWGYTF.

This chain links TRBV25-1 with TRBJ2-2, with 7 bases that match TRBD2. The germline gives CDR1 MGHDK, CDR2 SYGVNS. This CDR3 is 15 amino acids long. Unmatched junction bases numbered 3, after V lost 5 bases and J lost 0 bases. The CDR3 DNA reads as TGTGCCAGCAGTCCTACTAGCGCGAACACCGGGGAGCTGTTTTTT. Translation gives CASSPTSANTGELFF.

This chain joins TRBV24-1 and TRBJ1-5; tentative D call: TRBD1 (5 bases). CDR3 length equals 14 residues. Trimming took 9 bases from V and 4 from J, leaving 15 bases between them. CDR1 KGHDR and CDR2 SFDVKD come from the germline V gene. CDR3 residues: CATQRAGLNQPQHF. As DNA, the CDR3 is TGTGCCACCCAAAGGGCAGGGTTAAATCAGCCCCAGCATTTT.